This T cell receptor (beta chain) was sequenced in a study of cytomegalovirus exposure and HLA in healthy donors. The ends lost 0 bases at V and 5 bases at J; junction bases unmatched: 6. CDR1 is SGHRS, CDR2 YFSETQ, per germline. The CDR3 runs 15 residues. Findings of the study overall: For most TCR beta V segments, an earlier analysis put the productive rate at about 87% or about 30% of the time. The authors enumerated over 150 TCR beta chains as linked to cytomegalovirus.

PCR involved 60 Vbeta and 13 Jbeta primers. The repertoire was sequenced with immunoSEQ multiplex PCR; TCRdb's copy has only in-frame clones and lacks some. The sample consists of 95,000 to 120,000 clones, about 78% of them appearing once. A remark on this clone: The antigen is undetermined.

The TCR comes from a woman under 40 in good health and CMV-seropositive. The sequencing input was PBMCs. The J gene is TRBJ2-5, the V gene TRBV5-1; 8 bases map to TRBD2. CDR3 sequence: CASSLATSGWETQYF. The CDR3 DNA reads TGCGCCAGCAGCTTGGCTACTAGCGGATGGGAGACCCAGTACTTC.